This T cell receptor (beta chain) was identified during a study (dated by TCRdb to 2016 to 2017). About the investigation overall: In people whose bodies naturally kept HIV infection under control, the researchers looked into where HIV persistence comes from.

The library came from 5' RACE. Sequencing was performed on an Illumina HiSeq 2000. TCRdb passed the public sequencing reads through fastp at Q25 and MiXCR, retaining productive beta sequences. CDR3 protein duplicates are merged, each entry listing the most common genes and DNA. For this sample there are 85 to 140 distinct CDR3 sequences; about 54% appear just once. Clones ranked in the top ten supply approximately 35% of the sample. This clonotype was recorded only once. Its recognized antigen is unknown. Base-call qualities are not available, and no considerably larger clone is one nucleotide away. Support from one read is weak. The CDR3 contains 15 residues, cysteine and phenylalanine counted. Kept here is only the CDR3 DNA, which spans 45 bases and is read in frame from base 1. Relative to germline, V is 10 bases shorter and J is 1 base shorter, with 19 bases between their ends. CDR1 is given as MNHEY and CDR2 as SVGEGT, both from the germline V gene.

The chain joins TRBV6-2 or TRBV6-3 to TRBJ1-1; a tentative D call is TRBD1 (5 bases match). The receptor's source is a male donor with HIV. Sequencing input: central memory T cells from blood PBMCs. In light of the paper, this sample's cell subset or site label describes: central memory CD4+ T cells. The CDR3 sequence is CATKSMQGKNTEAFF. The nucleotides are TGTGCCACCAAGTCAATGCAGGGAAAGAACACTGAAGCTTTCTTT.